This TCR beta chain was sequenced during a study of T cell responses to AZD1222 COVID-19 vaccine (dated by TCRdb to the early 2020s). Some background on the complete study: AZD1222 recipients given second doses at about 4 weeks or at about 12 weeks were pooled, since spike-specific TCR depth and breadth were not found to differ between the two schedules. A total of approximately 240 trial participants underwent TCR sequencing, of whom about 210 had received two doses of AZD1222 and about 25 had received two doses of the MenACWY control vaccine. Trial participants were enrolled by age into subgroups of 18-55, 56-69 and 70-plus years, and around 150, 28 and 57 TCR-sequenced participants, respectively, were included in these subgroups.

The label giving this sample's time point can be read as: baseline before first vaccination. The vaccinee samples were drawn from two UK trials, COV001 and COV002, one of which was a single-blind randomized controlled phase 2/3 trial testing AZD1222 (ChAdOx1 nCoV-19) in healthy adults. For TCRbeta chain sequencing, PBMC samples were collected from trial participants at day 0 and at day 28 after the second dose. Germline trimming amounts to 3 bases on V and 2 bases on J, with 0 as the count of junction bases outside the gene matches. The CDR3 covers 14 residues, taking in both the cysteine and the phenylalanine. Just CDR3 DNA is preserved here, 42 bases in frame from base 1. CDR1 is given as SGHAT and CDR2 as FQNNGV, both from the germline V gene. With regard to this clone: Its specific antigen is unknown. Base qualities are missing; no much larger clone stands one base away.

Overall study outcomes, separate from this receptor: Conclusions about previously exposed vaccinees were limited because only six or seven AZD1222 recipients were SARS-CoV-2 seropositive at baseline. Participants were mostly white British and included more females than males, and it was suggested by the authors that clonal diversity may have been underestimated. Epitopes outside the regions mutated in the B.1.351 and B.1.1.7 variants were reportedly recognized by nearly half of the unique spike-specific TCRs. The whole spike protein was spanned by vaccine-associated CD4 TCRs, and dominant responses were seen in regions 160-218 and 743-854. Spike-specific TCR breadth and depth rose significantly after two AZD1222 doses compared with day 0 and with MenACWY recipients. No day 14 peak-response samples were available, so repertoires were characterized only after the peak T cell response. The 56-69-year group was small, and its depth increase did not reach significance, likely because of low power.

The CDR3 regions of human TCRbeta chains were analyzed by immunosequencing. Processing in the source paper ran as follows. TCRs in the repertoires were matched against a reference library of SARS-CoV-2-specific TCRs that had been generated with the MIRA antigen-specificity platform. Breadth meant the fraction of unique TCRs that were SARS-CoV-2-associated, whereas depth meant the fraction of total T cells that were SARS-CoV-2-associated. Each spike-specific TCR was assigned to its reactive spike region and to a CD4 or CD8 class using the MIRA data. Log10-transformed breadth and depth values were compared by one-way ANOVA with Sidak's multiple comparisons tests. This is the immuneACCESS table as TCRdb keeps it, with only in-frame sequences that have V and J called. A part of the clones is gone; compared with another copy, unresolved V genes explain less than half, and the rest is unexplained. Clonal size and the V and J genes are those of that table, whereas D and trimming came from the DNA. This sample is represented by about 140,000 clones; roughly 92% of them were singletons. The top ten clonotypes cover roughly 5% of the sample.

The clonotype originates from an adult in good health. The sample here was peripheral blood, taken on day 0 of AZD1222 vaccination. The V gene is TRBV11-2 and the J gene is TRBJ2-7; 11 middle bases align to TRBD1. The sequenced DNA: TGTGCCAGCAGCTTGGGACAGGGGGCCTACGAGCAGTACTTC. This sequence encodes CASSLGQGAYEQYF.